A selection of T cell receptor beta chains follows, all from one sample in a study of T cells after yellow fever vaccination. TCRdb independently ran MiXCR on the 5' RACE reads; one entry per CDR3 protein. Altogether just under 600,000 distinct CDR3 sequences are present, roughly 13% being singletons, with the ten largest covering about 14%. The specimen was PBMCs, collected on the day of the yellow fever booster vaccination. These TCRs come from a man aged 25-40 years who received the YFV17D yellow fever vaccine. Each CDR3 is given with its conserved first and last residue. The order of the fields is clone size, D gene, J gene, V gene, CDR3 protein, CDR3 DNA. The D gene is left open where the match is weak. Clone size, where shown, is once, few, many, or a class for clones that have expanded.

clone_size: NA
d_call: TRBD1
j_call: TRBJ2-5
v_call: TRBV6-5
cdr3_aa: CASSYGTGDPQETQYF
cdr3_nt: TGTGCCAGCAGTTACGGGACAGGGGATCCCCAAGAGACCCAGTACTTC

clone_size: NA
d_call: NA
j_call: TRBJ1-1
v_call: TRBV20-1
cdr3_aa: CSARWGGTEAFF
cdr3_nt: TGCAGTGCTAGGTGGGGGGGGACTGAAGCTTTCTTT

clone_size: few
d_call: TRBD2
j_call: TRBJ2-1
v_call: TRBV10-3
cdr3_aa: CAIRGLAKEQFF
cdr3_nt: TGTGCCATCAGGGGACTAGCGAAAGAGCAGTTCTTC

clone_size: NA
d_call: TRBD1
j_call: TRBJ2-3
v_call: TRBV7-2
cdr3_aa: CASRSTGGGPDTQYF
cdr3_nt: TGTGCCAGCAGGTCGACAGGGGGTGGTCCAGATACGCAGTATTTT

clone_size: few
d_call: TRBD2
j_call: TRBJ2-3
v_call: TRBV4-3
cdr3_aa: CASSKGGTSKFTDTQYF
cdr3_nt: TGCGCCAGCAGCAAGGGCGGGACTAGCAAGTTTACAGATACGCAGTATTTT

clone_size: NA
d_call: NA
j_call: TRBJ2-5
v_call: TRBV7-2
cdr3_aa: CASSFPGYQETQYF
cdr3_nt: TGTGCCAGCAGCTTCCCCGGTTACCAAGAGACCCAGTACTTC

clone_size: NA
d_call: TRBD1
j_call: TRBJ2-1
v_call: TRBV3-1
cdr3_aa: CASSQDLQGANEQFF
cdr3_nt: TGTGCCAGCAGCCAAGATCTCCAGGGGGCCAATGAGCAGTTCTTC

clone_size: NA
d_call: NA
j_call: TRBJ1-1
v_call: TRBV7-2
cdr3_aa: CASSYPFENTEAFF
cdr3_nt: TGTGCCAGCAGCTACCCTTTCGAGAACACTGAAGCTTTCTTT

clone_size: NA
d_call: NA
j_call: TRBJ2-2
v_call: TRBV6-5
cdr3_aa: CASGSSTGELFF
cdr3_nt: TGTGCCAGCGGGTCCTCTACCGGGGAGCTGTTTTTT

clone_size: NA
d_call: NA
j_call: TRBJ2-5
v_call: TRBV25-1
cdr3_aa: CASSDFGTQYF
cdr3_nt: TGTGCCAGCAGTGATTTTGGGACCCAGTACTTC

clone_size: many
d_call: NA
j_call: TRBJ1-2
v_call: TRBV7-9
cdr3_aa: CASSPSGGNGYTF
cdr3_nt: TGTGCCAGCAGCCCCAGCGGGGGAAATGGCTACACCTTC

clone_size: few
d_call: TRBD1
j_call: TRBJ1-1
v_call: TRBV6-1
cdr3_aa: CASTLTGTTEAFF
cdr3_nt: TGTGCCAGCACCCTGACAGGGACCACTGAAGCTTTCTTT

clone_size: NA
d_call: TRBD2
j_call: TRBJ2-7
v_call: TRBV29-1
cdr3_aa: CSVGGRGAYEQYF
cdr3_nt: TGCAGCGTTGGCGGGCGGGGGGCCTACGAGCAGTACTTC

clone_size: few
d_call: TRBD1
j_call: TRBJ2-5
v_call: TRBV7-2
cdr3_aa: CASSSSDIGTAQETQYF
cdr3_nt: TGTGCCAGCAGCTCGAGCGATATAGGGACAGCTCAAGAGACCCAGTACTTC

clone_size: many
d_call: NA
j_call: TRBJ2-3
v_call: TRBV5-1
cdr3_aa: CASIVDSTTDTQYF
cdr3_nt: TGCGCCAGCATTGTGGACAGCACGACAGATACGCAGTATTTT

clone_size: few
d_call: NA
j_call: TRBJ1-5
v_call: TRBV15
cdr3_aa: CATSRGNGYQPQHF
cdr3_nt: TGTGCCACCAGCAGAGGAAATGGATACCAGCCCCAGCATTTT

clone_size: few
d_call: TRBD1
j_call: TRBJ2-3
v_call: TRBV6-1
cdr3_aa: CASPRTGPSRASSTDTQYF
cdr3_nt: TGTGCCAGCCCCCGGACAGGGCCTTCTCGAGCCTCTAGCACAGATACGCAGTATTTT

clone_size: few
d_call: NA
j_call: TRBJ1-3
v_call: TRBV5-1
cdr3_aa: CASSNPGKSGNTIYF
cdr3_nt: TGCGCCAGCAGCAATCCAGGGAAATCTGGAAACACCATATATTTT

clone_size: NA
d_call: NA
j_call: TRBJ2-3
v_call: TRBV10-3
cdr3_aa: CAIRPVGGRDTQYF
cdr3_nt: TGTGCCATCAGACCCGTAGGGGGTCGAGATACGCAGTATTTT

clone_size: NA
d_call: TRBD2
j_call: TRBJ2-7
v_call: TRBV3-1
cdr3_aa: CASSQLGTSAYEQYF
cdr3_nt: TGTGCCAGCAGCCAACTCGGGACTAGCGCGTACGAGCAGTACTTC

clone_size: few
d_call: NA
j_call: TRBJ2-7
v_call: TRBV20-1
cdr3_aa: CSARDGRYEQYF
cdr3_nt: TGCAGTGCTAGGGACGGGCGCTACGAGCAGTACTTC

clone_size: NA
d_call: TRBD1
j_call: TRBJ2-5
v_call: TRBV20-1
cdr3_aa: CSASPWTGQASQETQYF
cdr3_nt: TGCAGTGCTAGTCCCTGGACGGGACAGGCCTCCCAAGAGACCCAGTACTTC

clone_size: few
d_call: TRBD2
j_call: TRBJ2-1
v_call: TRBV12-3/TRBV12-4
cdr3_aa: CASSTFTSGDQFF
cdr3_nt: TGTGCCAGCAGTACCTTTACTAGCGGGGACCAGTTCTTC

clone_size: few
d_call: TRBD2
j_call: TRBJ2-5
v_call: TRBV5-6
cdr3_aa: CASSPVGGQETQYF
cdr3_nt: TGTGCCAGCAGCCCGGTGGGGGGGCAAGAGACCCAGTACTTC

clone_size: many
d_call: NA
j_call: TRBJ2-1
v_call: TRBV4-2
cdr3_aa: CASSQDIRLPYNEQFF
cdr3_nt: TGTGCCAGCAGCCAAGATATCCGGTTACCATACAATGAGCAGTTCTTC